The next 10 T cell receptor beta chains were all read from a single sample in a study of blood T cell repertoires in COVID-19. Measured with immunoSEQ multiplex PCR; TCRdb has only the in-frame clones, and not every one. This sample yields hundreds of thousands of clones, of which about 83% are seen a single time; roughly 6.2% belongs to the top ten. The source material was peripheral blood. These receptors originate from a man between 60 and 70 years old who had recovered from COVID-19.

The chain has TRBV19 and TRBJ2-7; 8 bases are shared with TRBD1. Losses at the gene ends were 7 bases for V and 4 bases for J; bases not matched to a gene: 3. The CDR3 sequence is 12 residues long. From germline, CDR1 is LNHDA and CDR2 SQIVND (reference sequence). The CDR3 region is CASNDRGYEQYF. The CDR3 DNA is TGTGCCAGTAACGACAGGGGATACGAGCAGTACTTC.

The chain carries TRBV6-2 or TRBV6-3 and TRBJ1-5, with D possibly matching TRBD1 (6 bases). V was clipped by 0 bases and J by 3 bases, with 15 bases between them. Germline lookup yields CDR1 MNHEY and CDR2 SVGEGT. The CDR3 is 17 amino acids. The CDR3 bases are TGTGCCAGCAGTTACTCGACGGGCAGGGGATTCAATCAGCCCCAGCATTTT. Translating it yields CASSYSTGRGFNQPQHF.

A single count supports this clone. The chain joins TRBV7-6 to TRBJ2-5; tentatively, D is TRBD2 (6 bases). V lost 2 bases and J 5 bases, leaving 15 bases between the germline ends. CDR3 length: 15 residues. Germline V gene sequence: CDR1 SGHVS, CDR2 FNYEAQ. The CDR3 is CASSLFGGNKETQYF. CDR3 sequence (DNA): TGTGCCAGCAGCTTATTCGGGGGTAACAAGGAGACCCAGTACTTC.

This clone was detected only a few times. Other nucleotide sequences in the sample specify the same CDR3. The V call is TRBV5-6, the J call TRBJ2-5, with 7 bases identical to TRBD1. This CDR3 comprises 13 residues. V was clipped by 1 base and J by 5 bases; unmatched bases: 2. Germline CDR1 SGHDT, CDR2 YYEEEE. The CDR3 is CASSLIRGETQYF. The CDR3 nucleotides are TGTGCCAGCAGCTTGATCAGGGGGGAGACCCAGTACTTC.

The rearrangement joins TRBV20-1 to TRBJ1-5; D gene unclear. V was pared by 3 bases and J by 2 bases, with 11 bases between. CDR3 size: 14 residues. Per the germline V gene, CDR1 is DFQATT and CDR2 is SNEGSKA (reference sequence). The CDR3: CSASPGLGNQPQHF. The CDR3 DNA is TGCAGTGCTAGTCCCGGGTTGGGCAATCAGCCCCAGCATTTT.

The chain links TRBV7-9 to TRBJ1-2; maybe TRBD1 (5 bases). V was shortened by 6 bases and J by 8 bases, with 13 bases between the two germline ends. CDR3 length: 12 amino acids. Looked up from germline, CDR1 is SEHNR and CDR2 is FQNEAQ (reference sequence). This CDR3 is CASRWGEGGYTF. The CDR3 DNA reads as TGTGCCAGCAGGTGGGGGGAGGGCGGCTACACCTTC.

The J gene is TRBJ1-2, the V gene TRBV28; no clear D gene. The V gene lost 6 bases and the J gene lost 7 bases, with 15 bases spanning the gap. The germline CDR1 and CDR2 sequences are MDHEN and SYDVKM. CDR3 length equals 13 residues. The CDR3 nucleotides are TGTGCCAGCAGGCGATCCCTGCAGGCTGGCTACACCTTC. Encoded protein: CASRRSLQAGYTF.

The V call is TRBV19, the J call TRBJ1-2, with 12 bases matching TRBD1. The CDR3 has 17 amino acids. Per the germline V gene, CDR1 is LNHDA and CDR2 is SQIVND (reference sequence). Trimming cost V 5 bases and J 7 bases; bases outside gene matches: 14. The CDR3 DNA sequence: TGTGCCAGTAGTGCTCGCCGGGACAGGGGGCGTACTCTTGGCTACACCTTC. It is translated as CASSARRDRGRTLGYTF.

This chain joins TRBV4-2 and TRBJ2-3, with 8 positions matching TRBD2. Looked up from germline, CDR1 is LGHNA and CDR2 is YNFKEQ. V lost 1 base to trimming and J lost 0 bases; unmatched junction nucleotides: 15. The CDR3 consists of 20 residues. The CDR3 DNA reads as TGTGCCAGCAGCCAAGGAGATGGCGGGGGGCCAGGGGATAGCACAGATACGCAGTATTTT. Amino acids: CASSQGDGGGPGDSTDTQYF.

This rearrangement joins TRBV29-1 to TRBJ1-2; a weak D match, TRBD1 (6 bases). V was pared by 6 bases and J by 8 bases, with 13 bases between. The CDR3 is 11 residues long. Per germline, CDR1 SQVTM and CDR2 ANQGSEA. This CDR3 reads CSVGAGDGYTF. CDR3 nucleotides: TGCAGCGTAGGGGCAGGGGACGGCTACACCTTC. Looking up the rest from reference TRBV29-1 and TRBJ1-2 gives the full variable domain: SAVISQKPSRDICQRGTSLTIQCQVDSQVTMMFWYRQQPGQSLTLIATANQGSEATYESGFVIDKFPISRPNLTFSTLTVSNMSPEDSSIYLCSVGAGDGYTFGSGTRLTVV.